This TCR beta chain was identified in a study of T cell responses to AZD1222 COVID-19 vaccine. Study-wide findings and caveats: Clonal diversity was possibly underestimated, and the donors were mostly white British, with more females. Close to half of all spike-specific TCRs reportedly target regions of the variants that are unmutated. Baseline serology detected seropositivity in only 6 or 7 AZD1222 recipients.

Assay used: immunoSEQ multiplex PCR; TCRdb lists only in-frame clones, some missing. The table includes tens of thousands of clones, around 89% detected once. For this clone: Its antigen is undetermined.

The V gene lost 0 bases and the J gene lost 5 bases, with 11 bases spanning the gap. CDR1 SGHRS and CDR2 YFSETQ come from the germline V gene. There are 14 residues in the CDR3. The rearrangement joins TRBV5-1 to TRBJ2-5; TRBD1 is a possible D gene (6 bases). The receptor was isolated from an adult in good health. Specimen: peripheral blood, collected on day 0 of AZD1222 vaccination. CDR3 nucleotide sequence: TGCGCCAGCAGCTTGGCGCAGGGGCCGGAGACCCAGTACTTC. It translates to CASSLAQGPETQYF.